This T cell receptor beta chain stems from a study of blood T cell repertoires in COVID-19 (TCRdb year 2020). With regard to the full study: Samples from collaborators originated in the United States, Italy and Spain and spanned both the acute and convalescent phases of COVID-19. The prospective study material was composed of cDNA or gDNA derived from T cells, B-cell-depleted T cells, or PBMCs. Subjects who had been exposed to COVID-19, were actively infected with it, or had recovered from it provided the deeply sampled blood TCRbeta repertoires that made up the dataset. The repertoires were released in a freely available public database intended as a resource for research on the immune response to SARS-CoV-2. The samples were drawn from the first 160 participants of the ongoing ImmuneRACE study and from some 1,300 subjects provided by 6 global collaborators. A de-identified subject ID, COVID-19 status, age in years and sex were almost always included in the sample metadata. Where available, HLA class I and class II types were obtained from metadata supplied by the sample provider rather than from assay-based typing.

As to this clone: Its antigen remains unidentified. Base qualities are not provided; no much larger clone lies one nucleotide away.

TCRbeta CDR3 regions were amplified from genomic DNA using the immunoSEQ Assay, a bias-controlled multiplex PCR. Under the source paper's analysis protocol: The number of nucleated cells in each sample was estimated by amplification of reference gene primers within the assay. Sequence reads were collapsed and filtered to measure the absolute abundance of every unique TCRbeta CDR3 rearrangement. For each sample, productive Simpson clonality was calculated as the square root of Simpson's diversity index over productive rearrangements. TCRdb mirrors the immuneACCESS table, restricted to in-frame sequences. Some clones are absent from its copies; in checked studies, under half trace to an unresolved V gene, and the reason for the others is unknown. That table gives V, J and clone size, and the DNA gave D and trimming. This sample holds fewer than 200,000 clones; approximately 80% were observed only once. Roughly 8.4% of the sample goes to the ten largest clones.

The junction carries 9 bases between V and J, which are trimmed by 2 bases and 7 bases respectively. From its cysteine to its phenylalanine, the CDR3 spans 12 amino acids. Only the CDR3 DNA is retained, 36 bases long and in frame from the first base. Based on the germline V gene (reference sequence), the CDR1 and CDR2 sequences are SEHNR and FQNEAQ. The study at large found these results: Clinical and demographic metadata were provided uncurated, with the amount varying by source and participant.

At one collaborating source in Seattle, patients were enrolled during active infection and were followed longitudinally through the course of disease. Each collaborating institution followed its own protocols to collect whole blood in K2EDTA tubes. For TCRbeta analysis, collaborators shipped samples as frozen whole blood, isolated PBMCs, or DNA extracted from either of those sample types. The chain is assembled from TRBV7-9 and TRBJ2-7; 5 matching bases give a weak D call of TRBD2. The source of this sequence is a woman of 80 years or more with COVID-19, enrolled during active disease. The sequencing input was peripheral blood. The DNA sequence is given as TGTGCCAGCAGCTTAAGCGGTACGGAGCAGTACTTC. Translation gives CASSLSGTEQYF.